The T cell receptor beta chain under discussion was sequenced for a study of control samples from healthy donors and cancer patients. From germline, CDR1 is SGHDN and CDR2 FVKESK. Trimming removed 0 bases from V and 0 bases from J, with 9 bases in between. The CDR3 is 16 amino acids. The repertoire was sequenced with immunoSEQ multiplex PCR; TCRdb's copy has only in-frame clones and lacks some. The sample has roughly 68,000 clones, 83% seen once. The rearrangement links TRBV14 to TRBJ2-1; a possible D gene is TRBD2 (5 bases). The TCR sequence derives from a man between 60 and 75 years old in good health. The sequenced sample consisted of blood. Written as DNA, the CDR3 is TGTGCCAGCAGCCAAGATGCGGAGGCCTCCTACAATGAGCAGTTCTTC. Protein product: CASSQDAEASYNEQFF.